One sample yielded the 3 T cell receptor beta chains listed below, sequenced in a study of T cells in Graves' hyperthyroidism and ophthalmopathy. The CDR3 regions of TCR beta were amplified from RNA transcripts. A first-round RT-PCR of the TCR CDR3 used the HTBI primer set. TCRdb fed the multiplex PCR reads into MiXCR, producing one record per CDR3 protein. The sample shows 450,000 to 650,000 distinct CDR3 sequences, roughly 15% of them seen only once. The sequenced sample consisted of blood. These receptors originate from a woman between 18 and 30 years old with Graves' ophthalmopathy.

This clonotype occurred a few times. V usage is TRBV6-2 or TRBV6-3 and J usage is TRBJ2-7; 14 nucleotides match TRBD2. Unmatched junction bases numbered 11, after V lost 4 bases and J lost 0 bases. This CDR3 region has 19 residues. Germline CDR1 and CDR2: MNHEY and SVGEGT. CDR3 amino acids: CASSSWTSGRTKYSYEQYF. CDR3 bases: TGTGCCAGCAGTTCGTGGACTAGCGGGAGGACCAAATACTCCTACGAGCAGTACTTC.

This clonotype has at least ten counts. CDR3 residues: CATTPYRTSGYNEQFF. DNA of the CDR3: TGTGCCACCACTCCTTATAGGACTAGCGGTTACAATGAGCAGTTCTTC. The V and J genes are TRBV28 and TRBJ2-1, with 10 nucleotides matching TRBD2. Germline V gene data show CDR1 as MDHEN and CDR2 as SYDVKM. J gave up 4 bases and V 10 bases, and 13 bases lay outside the gene matches. This CDR3 contains 16 residues.

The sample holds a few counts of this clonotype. The CDR3 DNA sequence: TGTGCCAGCAGCCCTCTAAACGTGAACACTGAAGCTTTCTTT. Protein: CASSPLNVNTEAFF. The gene calls are TRBV7-9 and TRBJ1-1; unclear D gene. Germline V gives CDR1 SEHNR, CDR2 FQNEAQ (reference sequence). The V end was cut by 5 bases, the J end by 0 bases, with 10 bases between. The CDR3 runs 14 residues.